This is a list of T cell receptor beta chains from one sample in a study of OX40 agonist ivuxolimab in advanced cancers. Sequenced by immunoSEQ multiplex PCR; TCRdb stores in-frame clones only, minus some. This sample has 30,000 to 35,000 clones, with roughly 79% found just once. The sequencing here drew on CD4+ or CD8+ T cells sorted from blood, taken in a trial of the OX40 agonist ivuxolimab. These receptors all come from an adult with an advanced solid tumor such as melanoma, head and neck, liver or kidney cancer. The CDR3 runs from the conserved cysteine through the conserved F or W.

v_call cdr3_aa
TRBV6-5 CASNSNAGELFF
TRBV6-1 CASREGLGAFF
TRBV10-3 CAISDRGLGEQFF
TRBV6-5 CASSYTGDEQYF
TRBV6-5 CASSYRDLNTEAFF
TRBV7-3 CASSSGPGQLNTGELFF
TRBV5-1 CASSLESSVDTQYF
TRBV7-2 CASSLRYSNTEAFF
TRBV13 CASSLSAFSGGANVLTF
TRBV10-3 CAISEGQPWEAFF
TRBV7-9 CASSFFPLNTEAFF
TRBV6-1 CASRIQGIYGYTF
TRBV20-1 CSARGSRGTFF
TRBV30 CAWKYDYEQYF
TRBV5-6 CASSLGLLNTEAFF
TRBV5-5 CASSLGHLQETQYF
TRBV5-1 CASSFTPGPSGEEQFF
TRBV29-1 CSVDGPSGTYEQYF
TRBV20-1 CSAPIGNTQYF
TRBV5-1 CASSLPNSYEQYF
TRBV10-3 CAIRGGNSRVETQYF
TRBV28 CASSLLGIAGDLSYNEQFF
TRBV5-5 CASAPRDRVYGYTF
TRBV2 CASSRGTSGYTF
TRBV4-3 CASSQGPGGTGELFF
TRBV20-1 CSARDGGYTF
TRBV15 CATSPLAGDYNEQFF
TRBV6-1 CASSEVQARGKLFF
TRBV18 CASSPRGGEKGNQPQHF
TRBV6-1 CASRSSGAYEQYF
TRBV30 CAWSVDTSYGYTF
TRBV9 CASSRIGGVAEAFF
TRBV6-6 CASSVQQVNQPQHF
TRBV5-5 CASSLDRAYGYTF
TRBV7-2 CASSLEGLAVTYNEQFF
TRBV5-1 CASSPDTDTEAFF
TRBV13 CASRDSGDLNTGELFF
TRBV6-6 CASSQTRGPHEQYF
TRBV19 CASSISSGGGNEQFF
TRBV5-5 CASSSLLTFRNTEAFF
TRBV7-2 CASSLFSGLSYNEQFF